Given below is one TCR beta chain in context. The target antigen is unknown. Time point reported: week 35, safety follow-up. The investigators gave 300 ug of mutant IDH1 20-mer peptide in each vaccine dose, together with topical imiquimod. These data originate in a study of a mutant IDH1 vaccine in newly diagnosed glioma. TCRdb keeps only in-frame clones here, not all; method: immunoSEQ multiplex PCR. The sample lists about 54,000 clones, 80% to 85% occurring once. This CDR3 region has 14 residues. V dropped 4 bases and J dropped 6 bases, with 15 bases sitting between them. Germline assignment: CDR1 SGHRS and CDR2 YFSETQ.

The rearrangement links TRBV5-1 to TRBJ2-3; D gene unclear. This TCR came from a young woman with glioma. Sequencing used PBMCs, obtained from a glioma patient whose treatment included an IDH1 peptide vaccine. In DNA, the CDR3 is TGCGCCAGCAGCCCAGGTTACCCCGCGGATACGCAGTATTTT. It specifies CASSPGYPADTQYF.